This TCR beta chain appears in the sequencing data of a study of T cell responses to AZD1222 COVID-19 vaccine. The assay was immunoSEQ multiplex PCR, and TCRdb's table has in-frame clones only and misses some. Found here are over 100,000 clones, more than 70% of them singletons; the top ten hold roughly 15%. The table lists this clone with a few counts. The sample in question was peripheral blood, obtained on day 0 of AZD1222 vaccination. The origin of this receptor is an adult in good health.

CDR3 protein: CASSQGLTLSLHF. DNA of the CDR3: TGTGCCAGCAGTCAGGGCCTTACCTTGTCCCTCCACTTT. The V gene is TRBV12-3 or TRBV12-4, the J gene TRBJ1-6; perhaps TRBD1 as D (5 bases). Trimming pared 5 bases from V and 14 bases from J, leaving 16 bases between. The CDR3 has 13 residues.